This TCR beta chain emerged from a study of OX40 agonist ivuxolimab in advanced cancers. For the study at large: Age averaged around 60 years (range roughly 23 to 79), and 70% to 85% were male. 30% to 40% of patients had received prior checkpoint inhibitor therapy.

Germline CDR1 and CDR2: SGHKS and YYEKEE (reference sequence). This CDR3 has 15 amino acids. With 4 bases clipped from V and 4 bases from J, the junction kept 5 bases outside the gene matches. It was autoimmune disease history or systemic immunosuppression that excluded patients. Whole-study results and caveats: Those patients achieving a partial response at 0.1-3.0 mg/kg showed among the lowest clonal expansion.

Clones were read by immunoSEQ multiplex PCR, and TCRdb kept only the in-frame ones, dropping some. The table has around 100,000 clones, approximately 90% seen once. This clone appeared once. Its antigen is currently unknown. This rearrangement joins TRBV5-5 to TRBJ1-5; 10 nucleotides align to TRBD1. The TCR sequence derives from an adult with an advanced solid tumor such as melanoma, head and neck, liver or kidney cancer. Sample: CD4+ or CD8+ T cells sorted from blood, taken in a trial of the OX40 agonist ivuxolimab. Written as DNA, the CDR3 is TGTGCCAGCAGCAACCCGGGACAGGGGAATCAGCCCCAGCATTTT. It translates to CASSNPGQGNQPQHF.